The clone carrying this TCR beta chain was seen at least ten times. This record belongs to a study of T cell clonality in common variable immunodeficiency. Measured with immunoSEQ multiplex PCR; TCRdb has only the in-frame clones, and not every one. The data show 30,000 to 35,000 clones, with none appearing a single time. The clonotype originates from a person aged 18-69 years in good health. Sequencing was carried out using peripheral blood mononuclear cells.

CDR3 residues: CASKIGLDSYEQYF. CDR3 DNA, as far as it was read: TGTGCCAGCAAGATCGGGTTGGATTCCTACGAG. The chain couples TRBV2 to TRBJ2-7; D is ambiguous. The read falls 3 residues short of the CDR3 end, and the missing part is taken from the germline J gene. The V end lost 7 bases, the J end lost 1 base, and 14 bases lay between the germline ends. CDR1 is SNHLY and CDR2 is FYNNEI in the germline V gene. The CDR3 is 14 amino acids.